These 28 T cell receptor beta chains were all obtained from the same sample, sequenced in a study of blood T cell repertoires in COVID-19. Assay: immunoSEQ multiplex PCR; the TCRdb copy retains only in-frame clones and omits some. The sample has about 150,000 clones, more than 70% seen once. Sequencing was carried out using peripheral blood. These receptors all stem from a woman older than 75 with active or convalescent COVID-19.

This chain uses TRBV19 with TRBJ1-6, with a possible D match to TRBD1 (5 bases). Germline CDR1 is LNHDA and CDR2 is SQIVND (reference sequence). With 6 bases removed from V and 8 bases from J, the gap between germline ends came to 20 bases. The CDR3 is made up of 16 amino acids. The CDR3: CASRNTETASYSPLHF. The CDR3 region has the DNA TGTGCCAGTAGGAACACAGAGACAGCATCTTATTCACCCCTCCACTTT.

This rearrangement joins TRBV5-1 to TRBJ2-1, with 9 bases lining up with TRBD2. V shed 1 base and J 6 bases; nucleotides not matched to a gene: 2. The germline CDR1 and CDR2 sequences are SGHRS and YFSETQ. The CDR3 runs 14 residues. DNA for the CDR3: TGCGCCAGCAGCTTGATTAGCGGGAGCAATGAGCAGTTCTTC. Protein: CASSLISGSNEQFF.

The chain uses TRBV3-1 (or the pseudogene TRBV3-2) and TRBJ1-1; a weak D match, TRBD1 (6 bases). Germline-derived CDR1 and CDR2 are LGHDT and YNNKEL (reference sequence). The CDR3 covers 12 residues. Trimming shortened V by 8 bases and J by 2 bases, and 9 bases separated the two germline ends. The CDR3 loop reads CASGQLNTEAFF. The CDR3 nucleotides read TGTGCCAGCGGACAGCTTAACACTGAAGCTTTCTTT.

This chain links TRBV29-1 with TRBJ2-2; 7 positions agree with TRBD1. V was pared by 7 bases and J by 3 bases, with 5 bases of the junction left unmatched. Germline V lookup: CDR1 SQVTM, CDR2 ANQGSEA. There are 13 residues in the CDR3. CDR3 DNA sequence: TGCAGCGCGGGACAGCTTGACACCGGGGAGCTGTTTTTT. As protein: CSAGQLDTGELFF.

In DNA form, the CDR3 reads TGTGCCAGCAGAACTCGGGAGGCTAGCACAGATACGCAGTATTTT. Translating it yields CASRTREASTDTQYF. The J gene is TRBJ2-3, the V gene TRBV5-4; 7 bases line up with TRBD2. CDR1 is SGHNT, CDR2 YYREEE, per germline (reference sequence). The CDR3 consists of 15 residues. The V and J ends lost 5 bases and 0 bases, in that order; junction bases with no gene match: 6. The full variable domain, in which reference TRBV5-4 and TRBJ2-3 provide the parts outside the CDR3, is ETGVTQSPTHLIKTRGQQVTLRCSSQSGHNTVSWYQQALGQGPQFIFQYYREEENGRGNFPPRFSGLQFPNYSSELNVNALELDDSALYLCASRTREASTDTQYFGPGTRLTVL.

This rearrangement joins TRBV5-1 to TRBJ2-2; the match to TRBD1 covers 7 bases. Germline lookup yields CDR1 SGHRS and CDR2 YFSETQ. This CDR3 region has 14 residues. V lost 0 bases and J lost 7; bases outside the gene matches: 3. Written as DNA, the CDR3 is TGCGCCAGCAGCTTGGAAGGGGGCCACGGGGAGCTGTTTTTT. Translated, it gives CASSLEGGHGELFF.

The chain carries TRBV9 and TRBJ1-3; D not resolved. V lost 3 bases, J lost 4 bases, and 11 bases lay in between. Germline CDR1 and CDR2: SGDLS and YYNGEE. CDR3 length: 14 amino acids. The CDR3: CASSATLSGNTIYF. CDR3 coding DNA: TGTGCCAGCAGCGCCACCCTAAGCGGAAACACCATATATTTT.

This chain uses TRBV5-1 with TRBJ2-6; 7 bases match TRBD1. The CDR3 has 15 amino acids. The V gene end was trimmed by 3 bases and the J gene end by 0 bases; junction bases not matched to a gene: 0. CDR1 is SGHRS, CDR2 YFSETQ, per germline. CDR3 in DNA: TGCGCCAGCAGCTGGGACAGCTCTGGGGCCAACGTCCTGACTTTC. Its protein is CASSWDSSGANVLTF.

The chain links TRBV7-8 to TRBJ2-5, with D maybe TRBD1 (6 bases). Germline assignment: CDR1 SGHVS and CDR2 FQNEAQ. V dropped 1 base and J dropped 4 bases, with 16 bases sitting between them. This CDR3 has 16 residues. As DNA, the CDR3 is TGTGCCAGCAGCTTAGAACCCCACGGGACACCAGAGACCCAGTACTTC. Residues: CASSLEPHGTPETQYF.

CDR3 protein: CASSAPGGANYGYTF. The CDR3 region has the DNA TGTGCCAGCAGCGCACCTGGGGGGGCTAACTATGGCTACACCTTC. The rearrangement joins TRBV5-4 to TRBJ1-2, with D perhaps matching TRBD1 (5 bases). The CDR3 has 15 residues. The germline V gene encodes CDR1 SGHNT and CDR2 YYREEE (reference sequence). The ends were cut back, 4 bases at V and 0 bases at J, with 13 bases in the middle.

The chain employs TRBV4-2 and TRBJ1-2, with 8 positions matching TRBD1. Germline CDR1 reads LGHNA; CDR2 reads YNFKEQ. The CDR3 loop spans 16 amino acids. Germline trimming cut 2 bases from V and 8 bases from J; bases unmatched to any gene: 13. The CDR3 bases are TGTGCCAGCAGCCAAACGCGGACAGGGTCGGTTGGGGGCTACACCTTC. Amino acid sequence: CASSQTRTGSVGGYTF.

This chain joins TRBV5-1 and TRBJ2-5; D is perhaps TRBD1 (6 bases). V was shortened by 4 bases and J by 5 bases, with 15 bases between the two germline ends. Germline assignment: CDR1 SGHRS and CDR2 YFSETQ. The CDR3 loop spans 14 amino acids. The CDR3 DNA reads TGCGCCAGCAGCGATCCACAGGGCCCCGAGACCCAGTACTTC. As protein: CASSDPQGPETQYF.

The CDR3 DNA is TGTGCCAGCAGCCCCCGGACTAGCGTAATCTACGAGCAGTACTTC. This codes for CASSPRTSVIYEQYF. The rearrangement uses TRBV5-4 and TRBJ2-7, with 9 bases lining up with TRBD2. V dropped 4 bases and J dropped 3; count of bases not matched to a gene: 8. The germline gives CDR1 SGHNT, CDR2 YYREEE (reference sequence). The CDR3 runs 15 residues. The variable domain in full, with the rest retrieved from reference TRBV5-4 and TRBJ2-7, is ETGVTQSPTHLIKTRGQQVTLRCSSQSGHNTVSWYQQALGQGPQFIFQYYREEENGRGNFPPRFSGLQFPNYSSELNVNALELDDSALYLCASSPRTSVIYEQYFGPGTRLTVT.

The chain joins TRBV30 to TRBJ1-4; the match to TRBD1 covers 7 bases. This CDR3 is built from 13 residues. V lost 3 bases to trimming and J lost 10 bases; unmatched junction nucleotides: 8. Germline V gene sequence: CDR1 GTSNPN, CDR2 SVGIG (reference sequence). The chain's CDR3 is CAWRPGRTGKLFF. As DNA, the CDR3 is TGTGCCTGGAGGCCAGGCAGGACAGGAAAACTGTTTTTT.

This chain joins TRBV25-1 and TRBJ2-7; maybe TRBD2 (6 bases). Germline lookup yields CDR1 MGHDK and CDR2 SYGVNS. The CDR3 covers 14 residues. Trimming stripped 7 bases from V and 3 bases from J, with 16 bases between. CDR3 region: CASKEGGADYEQYF. In DNA form, the CDR3 reads TGTGCCAGCAAAGAGGGAGGAGCCGACTACGAGCAGTACTTC.

This rearrangement joins TRBV5-6 to TRBJ1-5; 7 nucleotides line up with TRBD1. The length of the CDR3 is 16 residues. Germline V gene sequence: CDR1 SGHDT, CDR2 YYEEEE. After removal of 4 bases from V and 5 bases from J, the junction contained 12 bases not matched to a gene. In nucleotides, the CDR3 is TGTGCCAGCAGCCACCGGACAGGCCCCGGGCATCAGCCCCAGCATTTT. It is translated as CASSHRTGPGHQPQHF.

This clone was seen a single time. V gene TRBV5-1 combines with J gene TRBJ2-3, with a possible D match to TRBD2 (6 bases). V was pared by 2 bases and J by 6 bases, with 13 bases between. Germline V CDR1 and CDR2: SGHRS, YFSETQ. This CDR3 has 14 amino acids. The CDR3 nucleotides are TGCGCCAGCAGCTTCACTAGCAGTATGGATACGCAGTATTTT. The encoded protein is CASSFTSSMDTQYF.

The rearrangement links TRBV19 to TRBJ1-3; D unclear. This CDR3 has 16 residues. V was trimmed by 0 bases and J by 0 bases, leaving 9 bases between them. The germline V gene has CDR1 LNHDA and CDR2 SQIVND (reference sequence). DNA for the CDR3: TGTGCCAGTAGTATAGATCACGGTTTCTCTGGAAACACCATATATTTT. It specifies CASSIDHGFSGNTIYF.

V is TRBV9 and J is TRBJ2-7; D ambiguous. CDR1 is SGDLS and CDR2 is YYNGEE in the germline V gene. V lost 4 bases to trimming and J lost 6 bases, with 20 bases between them. The CDR3 has 15 amino acids. The CDR3 loop is CASSSYKELVGEQYF. CDR3 sequence (DNA): TGTGCCAGCAGCTCCTATAAGGAGTTGGTGGGCGAGCAGTACTTC.

The gene calls are TRBV19 and TRBJ2-3; possibly TRBD2 for D (7 bases). Between the trimmed V and J ends, which lost 2 bases and 3 bases, there was a span of 15 bases. The germline CDR1 and CDR2 sequences are LNHDA and SQIVND (reference sequence). CDR3 length: 16 residues. CDR3 protein: CASSILRGPGTDTQYF. CDR3 bases: TGTGCCAGTAGTATACTGCGGGGGCCGGGAACAGATACGCAGTATTTT.

The rearrangement joins TRBV18 to TRBJ1-2, with 9 bases identical to TRBD1. After removal of 4 bases from V and 2 bases from J, the junction contained 8 bases not matched to a gene. Looked up from germline, CDR1 is KGHSH and CDR2 is LQKENI. The CDR3 has 16 residues. CDR3 sequence (DNA): TGTGCCAGCTCACTAACCGGGACAGGGTGGAACTATGGCTACACCTTC. Its protein product is CASSLTGTGWNYGYTF.

This sequence joins TRBV6-5 and TRBJ1-2; TRBD1 might be the D (5 bases). The germline CDR1 and CDR2 sequences are MNHEY and SVGAGI. The CDR3 has 14 amino acids. V was shortened by 1 base and J by 1 base, with 7 bases between the two germline ends. The CDR3: CASSYLGVNYGYTF. The CDR3 DNA reads TGTGCCAGCAGTTACTTAGGGGTTAACTATGGCTACACCTTC.

The chain has TRBV27 and TRBJ2-2, with 12 bases matching TRBD2. The V and J ends lost 1 base and 5 bases, in that order; junction bases with no gene match: 8. Germline V gene data show CDR1 as MNHEY and CDR2 as SMNVEV (reference sequence). This CDR3 is built from 18 residues. The CDR3 region has the DNA TGTGCCAGCAGTTTATTTAGCCTAGCGGGAGGGGGTACCGGGGAGCTGTTTTTT. This translates into CASSLFSLAGGGTGELFF.

V gene TRBV5-1 combines with J gene TRBJ2-3, with 10 bases fitting TRBD1. The trim removed 0 bases at V and 5 bases at J, leaving 3 bases unmatched. This CDR3 comprises 15 residues. The germline CDR1 and CDR2 sequences are SGHRS and YFSETQ. In nucleotides, the CDR3 is TGCGCCAGCAGCTTGGCAGGGACAGGGGAAGATACGCAGTATTTT. It translates to CASSLAGTGEDTQYF.

This chain uses TRBV10-2 with TRBJ2-1; TRBD2 aligns across 11 bases. This CDR3 region has 18 residues. Per germline, CDR1 WSHSY and CDR2 SAAADI. Germline trimming cut 0 bases from V and 2 bases from J; bases unmatched to any gene: 6. DNA of the CDR3: TGCGCCAGCAGTGAGTCAGTAGGTAGCGGGAGGGCCTACAATGAGCAGTTCTTC. This encodes CASSESVGSGRAYNEQFF.

The J gene is TRBJ1-3, the V gene TRBV6-5; perhaps TRBD1 as D (6 bases). This CDR3 comprises 16 residues. Between the trimmed V and J ends, which lost 2 bases and 0 bases, there was a span of 11 bases. Germline V gene data show CDR1 as MNHEY and CDR2 as SVGAGI. This chain's CDR3 is CASSYTAGDSGNTIYF. DNA for the CDR3: TGTGCCAGCAGTTACACAGCAGGGGACTCTGGAAACACCATATATTTT.

The J gene is TRBJ2-1, the V gene TRBV19; 10 nucleotides line up with TRBD1. Trimming at V came to 10 bases and at J to 6 bases, leaving 3 bases not matched to a gene. The length of the CDR3 is 12 residues. The germline gives CDR1 LNHDA, CDR2 SQIVND (reference sequence). The CDR3 protein is CATRDRGNEQFF. As DNA, the CDR3 is TGTGCCACTCGGGACAGGGGCAATGAGCAGTTCTTC.

V and J are TRBV5-4 and TRBJ1-1; TRBD1 might be the D (5 bases). Per the germline V gene, CDR1 is SGHNT and CDR2 is YYREEE (reference sequence). CDR3 size: 16 residues. V was clipped by 3 bases and J by 1 base, with 16 bases between them. The CDR3 nucleotides are TGTGCCAGCAGCTCGAGGCAGGGCTCCTCGAACACTGAAGCTTTCTTT. It yields the protein CASSSRQGSSNTEAFF.